This entry is about one T cell receptor beta chain. Its antigen is unidentified. These data come from a study of shared clonotypes between healthy human individuals. Whole-study findings and limits: Between four donors, naive CD4 clonotypes were shared at a level of approximately 5%.

Naive CD45RA+ and memory CD45RA-negative subsets were split from CD4+ cells. The study ran the assay at deep level. Clones were read by immunoSEQ multiplex PCR, and TCRdb kept only the in-frame ones, dropping some. Of about 1 million clones listed, 65% to 75% were seen once; the top ten hold nearly 1.5%. Losses at the gene ends were 4 bases for V and 0 bases for J; bases not matched to a gene: 5. Germline CDR1 and CDR2: SEHNR and FQNEAQ (reference sequence). The length of the CDR3 is 16 residues. The rearrangement joins TRBV7-9 to TRBJ1-1; 10 bases map to TRBD1. This receptor was identified in a man aged 18 to 30 in good health. The sample was memory CD4+ T cells sorted from blood. Subset given: CD45RA-negative fraction. The CDR3 spells CASSSRTGGLNTEAFF. The CDR3 nucleotides read TGTGCCAGCAGCTCTAGGACAGGGGGGCTGAACACTGAAGCTTTCTTT.